Shown below are 10 T cell receptor beta chains from a single sample sequenced in a study of graft-versus-host responses after intestinal transplantation. For these TCRs, the target antigens are not known. TCRdb's table, derived via immunoSEQ multiplex PCR, lists solely in-frame clones and lacks some. The sample lists about 120,000 clones, 90% to 95% occurring once. Here the sequenced sample was unstimulated CD8+ T cells sorted from spleen or lymph node cells, taken before transplant. The receptors stem from a human donor who was the organ donor for an intestinal transplant.

The gene calls are TRBV19 and TRBJ1-1; 8 bases map to TRBD1. V shed 8 bases, J shed 2 bases, and the junction held 4 bases outside the gene matches. Per germline, CDR1 LNHDA and CDR2 SQIVND (reference sequence). The CDR3 totals 13 residues. CDR3 sequence reads: CASLGQGNTEAFF. CDR3 sequence (DNA): TGTGCCAGTTTAGGACAGGGCAACACTGAAGCTTTCTTT.

The chain carries TRBV7-2 and TRBJ2-1, with 7 bases fitting TRBD2. This CDR3 comprises 15 residues. J was trimmed by 8 bases and V by 1 base; bases with no gene match: 8. Per germline, CDR1 SGHTA and CDR2 FQGNSA. CDR3 loop: CASSLESSGLDEQFF. Here the CDR3 DNA reads TGTGCCAGCAGCTTAGAGTCTAGCGGCCTGGATGAGCAGTTCTTC.

As DNA, the CDR3 is TGTGCCAGCAGTTTAGTTAGCAATGAGCAGTTCTTC. It encodes CASSLVSNEQFF. The rearrangement uses TRBV28 and TRBJ2-1; D not resolved. The germline gives CDR1 MDHEN, CDR2 SYDVKM. CDR3 size: 12 residues. V lost 2 bases to trimming and J lost 6 bases, with 5 bases between them.

The chain has TRBV6-1 and TRBJ1-5; a weak D match, TRBD1 (6 bases). The germline V gene encodes CDR1 MNHNS and CDR2 SASEGT. Between the trimmed V and J ends, which lost 5 bases and 7 bases, there was a span of 12 bases. The CDR3 covers 13 residues. CDR3 DNA: TGTGCCAGCAGTCCCGACAGGTCGCAGCCCCAGCATTTT. This translates into CASSPDRSQPQHF.

The gene calls are TRBV2 and TRBJ2-7; 10 bases map to TRBD2. Trimming took 3 bases from V and 3 from J; bases not matched to a gene: 5. The V gene's germline CDR1 is SNHLY and CDR2 FYNNEI. The CDR3 extends over 15 amino acids. CDR3 nucleotides: TGTGCCAGCAGTGAGGGACTAGCGAAAAACTACGAGCAGTACTTC. This translates into CASSEGLAKNYEQYF.

This chain uses TRBV4-1 with TRBJ2-7; 7 bases align to TRBD2. Per the germline V gene, CDR1 is MGHRA and CDR2 is YSYEKL. J was trimmed by 1 base and V by 4 bases; bases with no gene match: 10. This CDR3 is built from 16 residues. CDR3 protein: CASSRTPSGPSYEQYF. The CDR3, as DNA: TGCGCCAGCAGCCGAACCCCTAGCGGTCCTTCCTACGAGCAGTACTTC.

The table lists this clone with a count of one. This rearrangement joins TRBV4-1 to TRBJ1-4, with TRBD1 as a possible D gene (5 bases). Trimming removed 2 bases at V and 7 bases at J, with 20 bases between. The CDR3 spans 17 residues. Germline V CDR1 and CDR2: MGHRA, YSYEKL. CDR3 in DNA: TGCGCCAGCAGCCAAAGGGCGCAGGGTTGGTTGGGTGAAAAACTGTTTTTT. Translating gives CASSQRAQGWLGEKLFF.

The rearrangement links TRBV6-5 to TRBJ2-7; 7 nucleotides align to TRBD1. Trimming at V came to 2 bases and at J to 5 bases, leaving 3 bases not matched to a gene. The CDR3 covers 13 residues. The germline V gene encodes CDR1 MNHEY and CDR2 SVGAGI. The CDR3 loop is CASSYRQGNEQYF. The DNA of the CDR3 is TGTGCCAGCAGTTACCGACAGGGAAACGAGCAGTACTTC.

This chain uses TRBV5-6 with TRBJ2-3; D unresolved. V was clipped by 1 base and J by 5 bases, with 17 bases between them. The V gene's germline CDR1 is SGHDT and CDR2 YYEEEE. The CDR3 sequence is 16 residues long. CDR3 sequence: CASSLWSNAERDTQYF. The DNA of the CDR3 is TGTGCCAGCAGCTTGTGGTCTAACGCGGAGAGAGATACGCAGTATTTT. Based on the CDR3 plus reference TRBV5-6 and TRBJ2-3, the full variable domain is DAGVTQSPTHLIKTRGQQVTLRCSPKSGHDTVSWYQQALGQGPQFIFQYYEEEERQRGNFPDRFSGHQFPNYSSELNVNALLLGDSALYLCASSLWSNAERDTQYFGPGTRLTVL.

The chain employs TRBV6-5 and TRBJ2-1; perhaps TRBD2 as D (7 bases). Trimming cost V 5 bases and J 8 bases, with 16 bases left between them. The CDR3 contains 14 residues. CDR1 is MNHEY, CDR2 SVGAGI, per germline. The CDR3 loop is CASSEGGGRDEQFF. The DNA of the CDR3 is TGTGCCAGCAGTGAAGGGGGAGGGAGGGATGAGCAGTTCTTC.